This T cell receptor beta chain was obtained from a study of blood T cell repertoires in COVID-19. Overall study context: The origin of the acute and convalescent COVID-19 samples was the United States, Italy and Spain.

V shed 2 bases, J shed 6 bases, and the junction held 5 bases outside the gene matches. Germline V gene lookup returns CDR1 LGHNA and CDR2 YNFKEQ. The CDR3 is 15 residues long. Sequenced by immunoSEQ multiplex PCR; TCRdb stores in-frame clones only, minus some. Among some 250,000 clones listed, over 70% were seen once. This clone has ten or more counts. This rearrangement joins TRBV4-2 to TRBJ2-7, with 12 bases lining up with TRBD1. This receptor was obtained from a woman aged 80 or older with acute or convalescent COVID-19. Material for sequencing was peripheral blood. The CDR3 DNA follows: TGTGCCAGCAGCCAATGGGCGGGACAGGGGGCCGAGCAGTACTTC. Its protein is CASSQWAGQGAEQYF.